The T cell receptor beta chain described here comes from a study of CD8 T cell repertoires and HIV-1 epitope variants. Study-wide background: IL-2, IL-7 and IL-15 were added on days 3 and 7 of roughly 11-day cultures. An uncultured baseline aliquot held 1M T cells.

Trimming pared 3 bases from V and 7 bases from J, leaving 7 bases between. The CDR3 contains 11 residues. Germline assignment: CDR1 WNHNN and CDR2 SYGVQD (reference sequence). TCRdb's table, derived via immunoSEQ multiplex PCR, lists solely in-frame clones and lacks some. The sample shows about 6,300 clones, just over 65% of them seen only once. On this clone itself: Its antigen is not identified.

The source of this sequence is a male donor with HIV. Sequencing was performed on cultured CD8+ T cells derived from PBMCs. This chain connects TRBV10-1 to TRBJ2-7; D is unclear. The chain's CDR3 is CASSDFGEQYF. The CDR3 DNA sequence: TGCGCCAGCAGTGATTTCGGAGAGCAGTACTTC.